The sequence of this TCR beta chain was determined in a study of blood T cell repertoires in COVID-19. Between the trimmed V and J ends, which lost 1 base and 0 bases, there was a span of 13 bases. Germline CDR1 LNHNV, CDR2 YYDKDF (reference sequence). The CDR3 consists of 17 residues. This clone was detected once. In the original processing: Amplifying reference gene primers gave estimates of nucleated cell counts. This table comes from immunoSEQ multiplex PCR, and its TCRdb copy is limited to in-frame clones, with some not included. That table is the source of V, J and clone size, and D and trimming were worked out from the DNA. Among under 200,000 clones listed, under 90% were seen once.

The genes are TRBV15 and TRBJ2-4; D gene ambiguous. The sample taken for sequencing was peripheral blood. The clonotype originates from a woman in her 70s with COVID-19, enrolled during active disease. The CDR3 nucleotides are TGTGCCACCAGCAGAGTACCGACTTTACTAGCCAAAAACATTCAGTACTTC. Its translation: CATSRVPTLLAKNIQYF.